These T cell receptor beta chains were read from a single sample in a study of CD8+CD57+ T cells in acquired aplastic anemia. TCRdb reanalysed the reads using MiXCR and keeps one entry per CDR3 protein. The repertoire has 170,000 or so distinct CDR3 sequences, less than 50% of them found once; the top ten carry roughly 30%. The sequencing input was sorted CD4+, CD8+, or CD8+CD57+ T cells (not recorded which) from PBMCs. The receptors here all came from a human donor with aplastic anemia. CDR3s include the opening cysteine and the closing phenylalanine or tryptophan. A D gene is named only where the DNA matches it firmly. Some rows mark clone size as missing; the rest say once, few, many or name a class of expanded clone.

J gene	D gene	V gene	clone size	CDR3 protein	CDR3 DNA
TRBJ2-1	-	TRBV5-1	once	CASSLDLPGEEQFF	TGCGCCAGCAGCTTGGACCTTCCGGGTGAGGAGCAGTTCTTC
TRBJ2-7	TRBD1	TRBV25-1	many	CASSPQPTGNEQYF	TGTGCCAGCAGTCCCCAGCCGACAGGGAACGAGCAGTACTTC
TRBJ2-6	-	TRBV2	-	CASSREVSGANVLTF	TGTGCCAGCAGTAGGGAGGTCTCTGGGGCCAACGTCCTGACTTTC
TRBJ1-1	-	TRBV7-9	-	CASSPPGGGWNTEAFF	TGTGCCAGCAGCCCCCCTGGGGGCGGTTGGAACACTGAAGCTTTCTTT
TRBJ2-7	TRBD1	TRBV6-1	many	CASITGGLGSYEQYF	TGTGCCAGCATCACAGGGGGCCTGGGCTCCTACGAGCAGTACTTC
TRBJ2-7	TRBD2	TRBV7-3	-	CASSLTSSSGLASYEQYF	TGTGCCAGCAGCTTAACGAGCAGCTCGGGACTAGCGTCATACGAGCAGTACTTC
TRBJ2-7	-	TRBV6-5	once	CASSYWGATYEQYF	TGTGCCAGCAGTTACTGGGGCGCGACCTACGAGCAGTACTTC
TRBJ2-1	-	TRBV2	-	CASRAQEGGNEQFF	TGTGCCAGTAGGGCGCAGGAGGGCGGAAATGAGCAGTTCTTC
TRBJ2-5	-	TRBV14	-	CASSPGPGIQYF	TGTGCCAGCAGCCCTGGTCCGGGTATCCAGTACTTC
TRBJ2-5	-	TRBV7-6	-	CASSLGRRGETQYF	TGTGCCAGCAGCTTAGGGAGGCGAGGGGAGACCCAGTACTTC
TRBJ2-7	-	TRBV20-1	few	CSASAMVNEQYF	TGCAGTGCTAGTGCTATGGTGAACGAGCAGTACTTC
TRBJ2-3	-	TRBV12-5	many	CASGAVVSSTDTQYF	TGTGCTAGTGGTGCGGTGGTCTCCAGCACAGATACGCAGTATTTT
TRBJ1-5	TRBD1	TRBV11-2	-	CASSLVGGTGRDQPQHF	TGTGCCAGCAGCTTAGTAGGGGGCACGGGTCGGGATCAGCCCCAGCATTTT
TRBJ1-1	-	TRBV3-1	-	CASSYRDITEAFF	TGTGCCAGCAGTTACAGGGACATCACTGAAGCTTTCTTT
TRBJ2-7	-	TRBV20-1	-	CSARAQGIYEQYF	TGCAGTGCTAGAGCTCAGGGAATCTACGAGCAGTACTTC
TRBJ1-1	TRBD1	TRBV2	few	CASSGQGMGTEAFF	TGTGCCAGCAGTGGACAGGGGATGGGTACTGAAGCTTTCTTT
TRBJ2-5	-	TRBV9	-	CASSVGSPYQETQYF	TGTGCCAGCAGCGTAGGATCACCGTACCAAGAGACCCAGTACTTC
TRBJ2-1	TRBD2	TRBV7-1	-	CASSPAGGPFEQFF	TGTGCCAGCAGCCCAGCGGGAGGGCCTTTTGAGCAGTTCTTC
TRBJ2-2	TRBD1	TRBV7-6	few	CASSLRTGKDTGELFF	TGTGCCAGCAGCTTGAGGACAGGGAAGGACACCGGGGAGCTGTTTTTT
TRBJ2-1	-	TRBV12-3/TRBV12-4	many	CASMADEQFF	TGTGCCAGCATGGCGGATGAGCAGTTCTTC
TRBJ1-2	-	TRBV3-1	-	CASSQDLVARPYGYTF	TGTGCCAGCAGCCAAGATCTGGTCGCCCGGCCCTATGGCTACACCTTC
TRBJ2-3	-	TRBV24-1	many	CATSDYDSATDTQYF	TGTGCCACCAGTGACTATGACTCCGCGACGGATACGCAGTATTTT
TRBJ2-5	-	TRBV10-3	-	CAIRVLENQYF	TGTGCCATCAGGGTCCTGGAGAACCAGTACTTC
TRBJ2-1	-	TRBV2	-	CASSEGQGANEQFF	TGTGCCAGCAGTGAAGGTCAGGGAGCCAATGAGCAGTTCTTC
TRBJ2-1	TRBD2	TRBV2	-	CASSEASSGTSSYNEQFF	TGCGCCAGCAGTGAAGCCTCTAGCGGGACGAGCTCCTACAATGAGCAGTTCTTC
TRBJ1-1	-	TRBV10-3	-	CAISDSGGGVEAFF	TGTGCCATCAGTGACTCCGGAGGAGGGGTTGAAGCTTTCTTT
TRBJ2-3	-	TRBV25-1	-	CASSDPASGADTQYF	TGTGCCAGCAGTGACCCGGCCAGTGGGGCAGATACGCAGTATTTT
TRBJ1-4	TRBD1	TRBV10-3	-	CAISGDRGPGEKLFF	TGTGCCATCAGCGGGGACAGGGGGCCAGGTGAAAAACTGTTTTTT
TRBJ2-7	-	TRBV7-9	-	CASSFGAYEQYF	TGTGCCAGCAGCTTTGGAGCTTACGAGCAGTACTTC
TRBJ2-3	-	TRBV27	-	CASSLFGTDTQYF	TGTGCCAGCAGTTTATTCGGCACAGATACGCAGTATTTT
TRBJ1-2	-	TRBV7-6	-	CASSSWPVAKNGYTF	TGTGCCAGCAGCTCATGGCCGGTGGCAAAAAATGGCTACACCTTC
TRBJ2-3	-	TRBV12-3/TRBV12-4	-	CASSLVSRADTQYF	TGTGCCAGCAGTTTAGTATCGCGGGCAGATACGCAGTATTTT
TRBJ1-2	-	TRBV9	-	CASSGLRQTVGYTF	TGTGCCAGCAGCGGCTTGAGGCAGACAGTCGGCTACACCTTC
TRBJ1-1	-	TRBV10-3	-	CAISEAASEAFF	TGTGCCATCAGTGAGGCAGCTAGTGAAGCTTTCTTT
TRBJ1-5	-	TRBV6-2/TRBV6-3	-	CASTTRDGGHQPQHF	TGTGCCAGCACCACCCGGGACGGTGGCCATCAGCCCCAGCATTTT
TRBJ2-2	-	TRBV6-7	many	CASSYPSALASNTGELFF	TGTGCCAGCAGTTACCCCTCGGCCCTAGCGTCGAACACCGGGGAGCTGTTTTTT
TRBJ2-7	-	TRBV7-6	-	CASSPTRINNEQYF	TGTGCCAGCAGTCCAACGAGGATAAACAACGAGCAGTACTTC
TRBJ1-2	TRBD1	TRBV7-2	many	CASSLVGTGGDYGYTF	TGTGCCAGCAGCTTAGTGGGGACAGGGGGCGACTATGGCTACACCTTC
TRBJ2-3	TRBD2	TRBV7-8	-	CASSLSAGGLGNTQYF	TGTGCCAGCAGCTTAAGTGCGGGGGGGCTTGGGAATACGCAGTATTTT
TRBJ1-1	TRBD1	TRBV5-1	-	CASSLGFLTGTGETEAFF	TGCGCCAGCAGCTTGGGTTTTCTCACCGGGACAGGAGAGACTGAAGCTTTCTTT
TRBJ2-7	TRBD2	TRBV7-9	many	CASSLGLAGYPYEQYF	TGTGCCAGCAGCTTGGGACTAGCGGGGTACCCCTACGAGCAGTACTTC
TRBJ2-7	-	TRBV7-9	many	CASSLAAAYEQYF	TGTGCCAGCAGCTTAGCGGCAGCCTACGAGCAGTACTTC
TRBJ2-1	TRBD1	TRBV7-3	many	CASSPRQGDAANEQFF	TGTGCCAGCAGCCCACGACAGGGTGATGCGGCAAATGAGCAGTTCTTC
TRBJ2-1	TRBD1	TRBV7-2	-	CASSPGTAYEQFF	TGTGCCAGCAGCCCCGGGACAGCTTATGAGCAGTTCTTC
TRBJ2-1	TRBD2	TRBV5-6	-	CASSLTGTSSYSEQFF	TGTGCCAGCAGCTTGACCGGGACTAGCTCCTACAGTGAGCAGTTCTTC
TRBJ2-5	TRBD2	TRBV7-8	-	CASSLAWGREETQYF	TGTGCCAGCAGCTTAGCATGGGGGAGGGAGGAGACCCAGTACTTC
TRBJ2-2	-	TRBV3-1	many	CASSQAGRDRELFF	TGTGCCAGCAGCCAAGCGGGCAGGGACCGGGAGCTGTTTTTT
TRBJ1-3	TRBD1	TRBV20-1	-	CSARGQGDGNTIYF	TGCAGTGCTAGAGGCCAGGGGGATGGAAACACCATATATTTT
TRBJ1-2	-	TRBV6-1	few	CASSELGVDYGYAF	TGTGCCAGCAGTGAACTTGGGGTTGACTATGGCTACGCCTTC
TRBJ2-1	-	TRBV9	once	CASSVGQSKQFF	TGTGCCAGCAGCGTAGGACAGTCTAAGCAGTTCTTC
TRBJ1-1	-	TRBV28	-	CASSFGRATEAFF	TGTGCCAGCAGCTTCGGCAGGGCCACTGAAGCTTTCTTT
TRBJ1-1	-	TRBV7-9	many	CASSLGMEAFF	TGTGCCAGCAGCTTAGGAATGGAAGCTTTCTTT
TRBJ2-2	TRBD1	TRBV24-1	-	CATSVGTGDAGELFF	TGTGCCACCAGTGTCGGGACAGGGGATGCCGGGGAGCTGTTTTTT
TRBJ2-7	TRBD1	TRBV4-1	many	CASSPGTGFREQYF	TGCGCCAGCAGTCCCGGGACAGGGTTTCGCGAGCAGTACTTC
TRBJ1-5	-	TRBV2	many	CASSPPRGLFDNQPQHF	TGTGCCAGCAGTCCTCCGCGGGGGCTCTTTGACAATCAGCCCCAGCATTTT
TRBJ1-6	-	TRBV11-1	-	CASSLVQGGPPLHF	TGTGCCAGCAGCTTAGTACAGGGTGGACCACCCCTCCACTTT
TRBJ1-4	TRBD1	TRBV6-1	-	CASRQGSEKLFF	TGTGCCAGCAGACAGGGGTCTGAAAAACTGTTTTTT
TRBJ2-7	-	TRBV27	many	CASSLVPGRGYEQYF	TGTGCCAGCAGTTTAGTACCGGGCCGCGGGTACGAGCAGTACTTC